One T cell receptor beta chain is described in this entry. The data originate from a study of blood T cell repertoires in COVID-19. Study-level information: Sites in the United States, Italy and Spain provided acute and convalescent COVID-19 samples. From T cells, B-cell-depleted T cells, or PBMCs came the material, which was cDNA or gDNA.

As originally analysed: Researchers report that nucleated cell counts were estimated from reference gene primer amplification. The assay was immunoSEQ multiplex PCR, and TCRdb's table has in-frame clones only and misses some. V and J calls and clone size are those listed in that table; D and trimming were worked out from the DNA. The sample holds about 130,000 clones, roughly four fifths seen once. The CDR3 spans 15 residues. CDR1 and CDR2 from the germline V gene are SNHLY and FYNNEI. Trimming pared 3 bases from V and 5 bases from J, leaving 13 bases between. Sequenced sample: peripheral blood. The chain carries TRBV2 and TRBJ1-4, with D unresolved. This clonotype was sampled from a man aged 30-40 years with COVID-19, enrolled during active disease. For the CDR3, the DNA is TGTGCCAGCAGTGATCGGTCGGGGTTAAATGAAAAACTGTTTTTT. Encoded protein: CASSDRSGLNEKLFF.